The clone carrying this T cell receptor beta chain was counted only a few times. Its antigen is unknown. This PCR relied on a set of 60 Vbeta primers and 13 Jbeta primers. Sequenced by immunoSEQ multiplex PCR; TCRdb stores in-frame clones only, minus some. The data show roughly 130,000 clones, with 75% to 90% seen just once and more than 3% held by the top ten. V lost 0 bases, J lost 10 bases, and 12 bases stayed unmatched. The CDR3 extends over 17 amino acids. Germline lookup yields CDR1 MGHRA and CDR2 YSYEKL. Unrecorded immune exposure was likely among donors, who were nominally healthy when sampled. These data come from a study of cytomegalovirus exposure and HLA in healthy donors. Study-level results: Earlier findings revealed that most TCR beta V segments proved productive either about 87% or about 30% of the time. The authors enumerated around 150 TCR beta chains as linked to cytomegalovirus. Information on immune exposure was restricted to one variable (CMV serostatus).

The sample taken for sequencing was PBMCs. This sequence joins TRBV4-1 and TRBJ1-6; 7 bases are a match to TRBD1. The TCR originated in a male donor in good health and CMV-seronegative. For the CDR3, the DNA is TGCGCCAGCAGCCAAGAACGGCCGGGAAGGGGGCACTCACCCCTCCACTTT. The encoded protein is CASSQERPGRGHSPLHF.